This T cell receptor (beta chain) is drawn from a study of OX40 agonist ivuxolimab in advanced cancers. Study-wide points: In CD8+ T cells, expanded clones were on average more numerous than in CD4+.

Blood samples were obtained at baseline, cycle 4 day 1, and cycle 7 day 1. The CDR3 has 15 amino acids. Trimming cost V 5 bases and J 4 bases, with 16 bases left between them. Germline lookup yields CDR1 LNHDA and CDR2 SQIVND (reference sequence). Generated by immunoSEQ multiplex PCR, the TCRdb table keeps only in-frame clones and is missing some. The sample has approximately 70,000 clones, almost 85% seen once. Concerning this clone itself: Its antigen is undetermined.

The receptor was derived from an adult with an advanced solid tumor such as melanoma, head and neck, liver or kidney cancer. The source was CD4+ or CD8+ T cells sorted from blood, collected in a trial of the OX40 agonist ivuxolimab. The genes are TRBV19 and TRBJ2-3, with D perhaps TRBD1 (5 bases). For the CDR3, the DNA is TGTGCCAGTAGTCCTAGGGGTCGGCTTGCAGATACGCAGTATTTT. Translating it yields CASSPRGRLADTQYF.